This T cell receptor (beta chain) was found in a study of T-cell reconstitution after alpha-beta-depleted transplantation in children. This clonotype was observed a few times. Germline CDR1 SGHKS, CDR2 YYEKEE (reference sequence). This CDR3 is 16 amino acids long. Trimming cost V 4 bases and J 3 bases; bases outside gene matches: 6. Using unique molecular identifiers, the investigators prepared the TCRbeta library. TCRdb analysed the PCR reads with MiXCR anew, one entry per CDR3 protein. The data show almost 600,000 distinct CDR3 sequences, with 25% to 30% seen just once and around a third held by the top ten.

The chain joins TRBV5-5 to TRBJ2-1, with 11 bases aligning to TRBD2. The starting material was PBMCs, obtained before TCRalphabeta/CD19-depleted stem cell transplant. The TCR comes from a boy under three years old with Wiskott-Aldrich syndrome, due to receive a stem cell transplant. CDR3 DNA: TGTGCCAGCAGCAGCGAGACTAGCGGGGACTACAATGAGCAGTTCTTC. Translated, it gives CASSSETSGDYNEQFF.